This T cell receptor (beta chain) was profiled in a study of shared clonotypes between healthy human individuals (dated by TCRdb to the early 2020s). The study in broad terms: A couple of women and a few men aged 18 to 49 years were included in the cohort. For each donor, CD4 naive and CD4 memory were each given three plates, CD8 naive was given two plates, and CD8 memory was given one plate. To estimate repertoire size and how much clonotype sharing occurs between individuals, the study deeply sequenced the blood TCR repertoires of roughly 5 healthy adults. To increase sequencing depth and limit assay-specific biases, different laboratories used diverse techniques to prepare libraries and sequence TCR repertoires. Per donor, leukapheresis produced somewhere between about 0.8 and 9 billion PBMCs. The full study reports these points: Sampling was limited to blood, and TCR repertoires in tissue likely differ from TCR repertoires in blood. Estimated clonotype richness was generally larger for naive than for memory subsets. Incomplete sequencing was indicated by rarefaction of sorted-subset datasets, despite the large sequencing depth. Pairwise subsampling indicated that sequencing depth was expected to affect the degree of clonotype sharing among donors. The small number of donors limited the genetic and exposure-history diversity represented. About 5% of naive CD4, around 3.5% of naive CD8, approximately 2.2% of memory CD4, and more than 0.35% of memory CD8 clonotypes were shared across a few donors. Clonotypes shared by all four sorted-subset donors showed higher generation probabilities than non-shared clonotypes.

Healthy HIV-negative adults with no recently reported acute infections or vaccinations were included as donors. Every donor was a Caucasian adult residing in Nashville, Tennessee, USA. CD4+ T cells were enriched by magnetic negative selection; naive cells were then positively selected on CD45RA, and the negative fraction formed the memory subset. Blood was obtained by leukapheresis, after which PBMCs were separated by Ficoll-Histopaque density gradient centrifugation and cryopreserved in liquid nitrogen vapor phase. Analytical flow cytometry was used to check the purity and quantity of every magnetically sorted T cell population. From each sorted fraction, genomic DNA was isolated and quantified by UV absorbance on a Nanodrop 2000c. About this clone itself: The target of this receptor is not known. Qualities for individual bases were not recorded, and no much larger clone is one base off.

Including the terminal cysteine and phenylalanine, the CDR3 comprises 14 residues. Just the 42-base CDR3 DNA is kept, in frame starting at base 1. In the germline V gene (reference sequence), CDR1 corresponds to PRHDT and CDR2 to FYEKMQ. V was cut back by 5 bases and J by 7 bases, leaving a gap of 12 bases between them. Using the deep immunoSEQ assay, multiplex PCR amplified TCR CDR3 regions from genomic DNA. Extracted genomic DNA from each cell subset was distributed evenly across all wells of several immunoSEQ 96-well plates, and each plate was treated as a replicate. For sorted subsets, each replicate PCR was loaded with 200 ng genomic DNA, equivalent to about 30,000 T cell genomes. The purified libraries were quantified using a Qubit 3.0 fluorometer, sized with a Bioanalyzer 2100, and then quantified again using the KAPA Library Quantification kit. Every immunoSEQ 96-well plate was sequenced on a separate single-read 150-cycle Illumina NextSeq 550 flow cell. Turning to the authors' computational methods: The immunoSEQ output contained only junctional sequences without quality scores, so filtering could not match that applied to full-length reads. Sequences were annotated with PyIR, a Python wrapper for IgBLAST v1.9, and V/J genes and CDR3 were assigned using IMGT germline references. Reads were filtered out if the reads had weak V/J assignments (E-value above 1e-6), no CDR3, stop codons, out-of-frame junctions, or ambiguous translated residues. V3J clonotypes were defined as sequences sharing an identical inferred V gene, J gene, and CDR3 amino acid sequence. Percentage overlap between repertoires was computed as shared unique clonotypes divided by the size of the smaller repertoire. Three approaches were used to assess repertoire richness: RTK rarefaction, the Chao1 estimator, and Recon v2.1 estimates of unobserved clonotypes. For all TCRbeta clonotypes obtained by the gDNA method from a few donors, generation probabilities were computed with OLGA. TCRdb re-hosts the immuneACCESS table, in-frame sequences only. Its copies lack some clones; in the studies checked, an unresolved V gene accounts for under half of them, and the cause for the rest is not known. The V and J calls and the clone size are those of that table, but D and trimming were determined from the DNA. The sample table records around 1 million clones; 76% of these occur just once. Together, the top ten hold over 1.3% of the sample.

The clonotype comes from a man younger than 30 in good health. The chain employs TRBV13 and TRBJ1-6; the D segment could be TRBD1, given 5 matching bases. Sequenced: memory CD4+ T cells sorted from blood. What the cell subset or site label conveys for this sample: CD45RA-negative fraction. The bases read TGTGCCAGCAGCCGGGCAGGGAGCAATTCACCCCTCCACTTT. It specifies CASSRAGSNSPLHF.